One sample yielded the 25 T cell receptor beta chains listed below, sequenced in a study of long-term antiretroviral therapy in people with HIV. Samples were assayed with immunoSEQ v3.0 at survey level. Sequenced by immunoSEQ multiplex PCR; TCRdb stores in-frame clones only, minus some. Of 25,000 to 35,000 clones listed, 75% to 85% are singletons. The sample in question was unsorted PBMCs, obtained 0.3 years after starting antiretroviral therapy. The receptors were sampled from a man aged 40-49 years with HIV.

This chain connects TRBV2 to TRBJ2-5; D tentatively fits TRBD1 or TRBD2 (5 bases each). The CDR3 length is 14 residues. Germline V gene data show CDR1 as SNHLY and CDR2 as FYNNEI. Trimming shortened V by 5 bases and J by 2 bases, and 12 bases separated the two germline ends. CDR3 sequence: CASSMGRAQETQYF. CDR3 DNA sequence: TGTGCCAGCAGTATGGGACGGGCGCAAGAGACCCAGTACTTC.

This clone was seen more than once but under ten times. The chain combines TRBV28 with TRBJ2-7; D gene uncertain. The CDR3 contains 12 residues. V gave up 2 bases and J gave up 4 bases, with 6 bases separating them. Germline CDR1 reads MDHEN; CDR2 reads SYDVKM. CDR3 residues: CASSLRAYEQYF. DNA for the CDR3: TGTGCCAGCAGTTTAAGGGCGTACGAGCAGTACTTC.

The rearrangement uses TRBV7-9 and TRBJ2-5, with a tentative D call TRBD2 (7 bases). V was shortened by 4 bases and J by 4 bases, with 13 bases between the two germline ends. Per germline, CDR1 SEHNR and CDR2 FQNEAQ (reference sequence). The CDR3 is 14 residues long. CDR3: CASSSPGGPETQYF. In DNA, the CDR3 is TGTGCCAGCAGCTCACCGGGGGGCCCAGAGACCCAGTACTTC.

This clone was seen once. The chain links TRBV5-1 to TRBJ1-2; 12 nucleotides match TRBD1. The CDR3 has 15 residues. Germline CDR1 SGHRS, CDR2 YFSETQ. Trimming removed 2 bases from V and 7 bases from J; junction bases left unmatched: 6. This chain's CDR3 is CASSFPGQGAFGYTF. The CDR3 nucleotides read TGCGCCAGCAGCTTCCCGGGACAGGGGGCCTTTGGCTACACCTTC. Looking up the rest from reference TRBV5-1 and TRBJ1-2 gives the full variable domain: KAGVTQTPRYLIKTRGQQVTLSCSPISGHRSVSWYQQTPGQGLQFLFEYFSETQRNKGNFPGRFSGRQFSNSRSEMNVSTLELGDSALYLCASSFPGQGAFGYTFGSGTRLTVV.

The genes are TRBV28 and TRBJ2-7, with no clear D. V dropped 4 bases and J dropped 6 bases, with 16 bases sitting between them. From germline, CDR1 is MDHEN and CDR2 SYDVKM. The CDR3 is 14 residues long. The DNA for the CDR3 is TGTGCCAGCAGTTCCACTTGGGAAGTAATCGAGCAGTACTTC. Protein: CASSSTWEVIEQYF.

The table lists this clone with a count of one. The rearrangement joins TRBV11-1 to TRBJ2-7; D gene unclear. Germline-derived CDR1 and CDR2 are SGHAT and FQDESV (reference sequence). V lost 4 bases to trimming and J lost 0 bases, with 10 bases between them. This CDR3 has 14 residues. The CDR3 DNA sequence: TGTGCCAGCAGCTCCGACCGACGCTCCTACGAGCAGTACTTC. Translated: CASSSDRRSYEQYF.

The chain is built from TRBV7-7 and TRBJ2-3; D gene ambiguous. CDR1 SSHAT and CDR2 FNYEAQ come from the germline V gene (reference sequence). The CDR3 spans 14 residues. Trimming took off 5 bases at V and 2 bases at J, with 11 bases between the two ends. The CDR3 here is CASSQDGPTDTQYF. CDR3 DNA: TGTGCCAGCAGCCAGGACGGACCCACAGATACGCAGTATTTT. Full variable domain (remainder filled in from reference TRBV7-7 and TRBJ2-3): GAGVSQSPRYKVTKRGQDVTLRCDPISSHATLYWYQQALGQGPEFLTYFNYEAQPDKSGLPSDRFSAERPEGSISTLTIQRTEQRDSAMYRCASSQDGPTDTQYFGPGTRLTVL.

The rearrangement joins TRBV6-5 to TRBJ2-7; D remains ambiguous. This CDR3 has 13 residues. Germline V gives CDR1 MNHEY, CDR2 SVGAGI. Trimming cost V 0 bases and J 6 bases, with 9 bases left between them. In nucleotides, the CDR3 is TGTGCCAGCAGTTACTCTATTTCACGCGAGCAGTACTTC. Translating it yields CASSYSISREQYF.

This clone appeared once. The chain has TRBV19 and TRBJ1-5; a possible D gene is TRBD1 (6 bases). CDR1 LNHDA and CDR2 SQIVND come from the germline V gene (reference sequence). The V and J ends lost 4 bases and 4 bases respectively, with 8 bases between them. The length of the CDR3 is 13 residues. The CDR3 is CASSTQGNQPQHF. CDR3 DNA sequence: TGTGCCAGTAGTACACAGGGAAATCAGCCCCAGCATTTT. Filled out from reference TRBV19 and TRBJ1-5, the complete variable domain reads DGGITQSPKYLFRKEGQNVTLSCEQNLNHDAMYWYRQDPGQGLRLIYYSQIVNDFQKGDIAEGYSVSREKKESFPLTVTSAQKNPTAFYLCASSTQGNQPQHFGDGTRLSIL.

A few counts support this clone. CDR3 DNA sequence: TGTGCCAGCAGCTCGGGGACATCCTATGGCTACACCTTC. Protein sequence: CASSSGTSYGYTF. The gene calls are TRBV7-2 and TRBJ1-2; D is possibly TRBD1 (6 bases). There are 13 residues in the CDR3. The germline V gene has CDR1 SGHTA and CDR2 FQGNSA. Trimming cost V 4 bases and J 4 bases, with 10 bases left between them.

V gene TRBV4-3 combines with J gene TRBJ1-1, with D perhaps matching TRBD1 (6 bases). CDR1 is LGHNA and CDR2 is YSLEER in the germline V gene. CDR3 size: 17 residues. With 3 bases removed from V and 3 bases from J, the gap between germline ends came to 20 bases. DNA for the CDR3: TGCGCCAGCAGCCAGGCGGGGACGTCGGAGGGGGACACTGAAGCTTTCTTT. This gives the protein CASSQAGTSEGDTEAFF.

The chain recombines TRBV6-5 with TRBJ2-1, with TRBD2 matching over 10 bases. This CDR3 spans 15 amino acids. Per germline, CDR1 MNHEY and CDR2 SVGAGI. V lost 4 bases and J lost 4; bases outside the gene matches: 4. The CDR3 nucleotides read TGTGCCAGCAGTTTCGAGCGGGGGGGATACAATGAGCAGTTCTTC. It yields the protein CASSFERGGYNEQFF.

The CDR3 DNA is TGTGCCAGCAGCCCAGGTGCTAGCGGGGGTCTCCGGGCAGATACGCAGTATTTT. This sequence encodes CASSPGASGGLRADTQYF. The V gene is TRBV9, the J gene TRBJ2-3; 10 bases map to TRBD2. The germline V gene encodes CDR1 SGDLS and CDR2 YYNGEE. J lost 4 bases, V lost 4 bases, and 15 bases had no gene match. The CDR3 contains 18 residues.

The chain joins TRBV6-1 to TRBJ1-2; D gene uncertain. The CDR3 extends over 13 amino acids. V lost 7 bases and J lost 4, with 13 bases in between. Germline CDR1 MNHNS, CDR2 SASEGT. CDR3 coding DNA: TGTGCCAGCACTCTGAGCAGCCTCTATGGCTACACCTTC. Translation: CASTLSSLYGYTF.

This sequence joins TRBV5-1 and TRBJ2-7; D possibly uses TRBD1 or TRBD2 (5 bases each). CDR1 and CDR2 (germline): SGHRS, YFSETQ. The CDR3 spans 13 residues. With 0 bases removed from V and 6 bases from J, the gap between germline ends came to 10 bases. CDR3 in DNA: TGCGCCAGCAGCTTGGGTGAGGGACGCGAGCAGTACTTC. It encodes CASSLGEGREQYF.

The rearrangement joins TRBV4-3 to TRBJ2-2, with 9 bases lining up with TRBD2. The CDR3 consists of 17 residues. Looked up from germline, CDR1 is LGHNA and CDR2 is YSLEER. The ends lost 1 base at V and 4 bases at J; junction bases unmatched: 7. The CDR3 sequence: CASSQVGRGRATGELFF. The CDR3 DNA follows: TGCGCCAGCAGCCAAGTAGGGCGCGGGAGGGCCACCGGGGAGCTGTTTTTT.

The V gene is TRBV28, the J gene TRBJ1-1; D not resolved. V lost 6 bases and J 6 bases, leaving 23 bases between the germline ends. This CDR3 has 16 residues. CDR1 MDHEN and CDR2 SYDVKM come from the germline V gene. The CDR3 coding sequence is TGTGCCAGCAGGTGGAATGAGGGCCCCTTGGGCCCTGAAGCTTTCTTT. The encoded protein is CASRWNEGPLGPEAFF.

CDR3 sequence: CASSVDESSGNTIYF. The CDR3 DNA reads TGTGCCAGCAGCGTAGATGAGAGCTCTGGAAACACCATATATTTT. This chain joins TRBV9 and TRBJ1-3; D not certain. The CDR3 consists of 15 residues. The germline CDR1 and CDR2 sequences are SGDLS and YYNGEE. V dropped 0 bases and J dropped 0 bases, with 7 bases sitting between them.

The chain uses TRBV5-1 and TRBJ2-1; 11 nucleotides match TRBD2. V was pared by 3 bases and J by 9 bases, with 17 bases of the junction left unmatched. The CDR3 runs 18 residues. Germline V gene sequence: CDR1 SGHRS, CDR2 YFSETQ. CDR3 amino acids: CASSSVARTSGSRREQFF. CDR3 bases: TGCGCCAGCAGCTCCGTAGCTAGGACTAGCGGGTCCAGACGTGAGCAGTTCTTC.

The chain links TRBV6-6 to TRBJ1-1, with a possible D match to TRBD1 (5 bases). Germline V gives CDR1 MNHNY, CDR2 SVGAGI (reference sequence). This CDR3 comprises 16 residues. V lost 7 bases to trimming and J lost 4 bases, with 22 bases between them. CDR3 sequence (DNA): TGTGCCAGCACCCCCCCCCGGGAGCGGGGGTCCACTGAAGCTTTCTTT. This sequence encodes CASTPPRERGSTEAFF.

The gene calls are TRBV25-1 and TRBJ1-2; D is uncertain. The V and J ends lost 3 bases and 8 bases respectively, with 19 bases between them. The germline gives CDR1 MGHDK, CDR2 SYGVNS. The CDR3 is made up of 15 amino acids. Written as DNA, the CDR3 is TGTGCCAGCAGTGACTCTCCGGGAACCCTATACGGCTACACCTTC. Translated: CASSDSPGTLYGYTF.

This clone was detected only once. The V call is TRBV11-3, the J call TRBJ2-1, with TRBD1 matching 7 bases. Germline loops: CDR1 SGHNT, CDR2 YENEEA. This CDR3 spans 14 amino acids. V dropped 4 bases and J dropped 3; count of bases not matched to a gene: 3. In DNA form, the CDR3 reads TGTGCCAGCAGCTACGACAGGGACTACAATGAGCAGTTCTTC. Its protein product is CASSYDRDYNEQFF.

This sequence joins TRBV5-1 and TRBJ2-7, with TRBD1 matching 9 bases. Trimming at V came to 4 bases and at J to 3 bases, leaving 8 bases not matched to a gene. The CDR3 contains 15 residues. The germline CDR1 and CDR2 sequences are SGHRS and YFSETQ. The CDR3 nucleotides read TGCGCCAGCAGCCCCGGGACAGGGAGGGTCTACGAGCAGTACTTC. As protein: CASSPGTGRVYEQYF.

The chain carries TRBV7-9 and TRBJ1-4; no definite D call. Trimming cost V 4 bases and J 4 bases, with 16 bases left between them. CDR3 length equals 16 residues. Germline CDR1 SEHNR, CDR2 FQNEAQ (reference sequence). As DNA, the CDR3 is TGTGCCAGCAGCTCCTTTTCCGGGGTCCATAATGAAAAACTGTTTTTT. Its protein product is CASSSFSGVHNEKLFF.

The chain recombines TRBV9 with TRBJ2-3, with 12 bases matching TRBD2. Trimming at V came to 4 bases and at J to 1 base, leaving 1 base not matched to a gene. Germline lookup yields CDR1 SGDLS and CDR2 YYNGEE. This CDR3 has 15 amino acids. The CDR3 spells CASSWTSGGTDTQYF. In DNA form, the CDR3 reads TGTGCCAGCAGCTGGACTAGCGGGGGCACAGATACGCAGTATTTT.